These T cell receptor beta chains were read from a single sample in a study of blood T cell repertoires in COVID-19. TCRdb's table, derived via immunoSEQ multiplex PCR, lists solely in-frame clones and lacks some. The table lists fewer than 65,000 clones, just under 80% of them singletons, with around 25% in the top ten. The material sequenced was peripheral blood. All receptors derive from a human donor in a cohort sampled during active COVID-19. The CDR3 runs from the conserved cysteine through the conserved F or W. A D gene is named only where the DNA matches it firmly. Size tells how often a clone was seen (once, few, many) or the class of an expanded clone, and some rows leave it out.

j_call: TRBJ2-2; clone_size: few; v_call: TRBV7-3; d_call: NA; cdr3_length: 14; cdr3_aa: CASSPRGNTGELFF; cdr3_nt: TGTGCCAGCAGCCCACGAGGGAACACCGGGGAGCTGTTTTTT
j_call: TRBJ2-2; clone_size: NA; v_call: TRBV30; d_call: TRBD1; cdr3_length: 14; cdr3_aa: CAWRGQGGGGELFF; cdr3_nt: TGTGCCTGGAGGGGACAGGGAGGAGGCGGGGAGCTGTTTTTT
j_call: TRBJ1-6; clone_size: few; v_call: TRBV30; d_call: NA; cdr3_length: 16; cdr3_aa: CAWSVLLTGYNSPLHF; cdr3_nt: TGTGCCTGGAGTGTACTCTTAACGGGGTATAATTCACCCCTCCACTTT
j_call: TRBJ1-1; clone_size: NA; v_call: TRBV7-2; d_call: NA; cdr3_length: 11; cdr3_aa: CASSQDTEAFF; cdr3_nt: TGTGCCAGCAGCCAGGACACTGAAGCTTTCTTT
j_call: TRBJ1-1; clone_size: NA; v_call: TRBV14; d_call: NA; cdr3_length: 14; cdr3_aa: CASSPLIAGTEAFF; cdr3_nt: TGTGCCAGCAGCCCCCTAATCGCAGGGACTGAAGCTTTCTTT
j_call: TRBJ2-1; clone_size: NA; v_call: TRBV7-6; d_call: NA; cdr3_length: 13; cdr3_aa: CASSLGLNNEQFF; cdr3_nt: TGTGCCAGCAGCTTAGGACTTAACAATGAGCAGTTCTTC
j_call: TRBJ1-5; clone_size: NA; v_call: TRBV28; d_call: NA; cdr3_length: 14; cdr3_aa: CASSPLASNQPQHF; cdr3_nt: TGTGCCAGCAGTCCTTTAGCTAGCAATCAGCCCCAGCATTTT
j_call: TRBJ2-3; clone_size: NA; v_call: TRBV19; d_call: NA; cdr3_length: 15; cdr3_aa: CASSARGFGTDTQYF; cdr3_nt: TGTGCCAGTAGTGCCCGGGGGTTCGGTACAGATACGCAGTATTTT
j_call: TRBJ2-2; clone_size: NA; v_call: TRBV3-1/TRBV3-2; d_call: NA; cdr3_length: 15; cdr3_aa: CASSHERIGTGELFF; cdr3_nt: TGTGCCAGCAGCCACGAGAGGATTGGCACCGGGGAGCTGTTTTTT
j_call: TRBJ1-2; clone_size: NA; v_call: TRBV20-1; d_call: NA; cdr3_length: 11; cdr3_aa: CSADGPGGYTF; cdr3_nt: TGCAGTGCCGACGGACCGGGAGGCTACACCTTC
j_call: TRBJ2-2; clone_size: few; v_call: TRBV7-2; d_call: TRBD2; cdr3_length: 17; cdr3_aa: CASSLALSGGLPGELFF; cdr3_nt: TGTGCCAGCAGCTTAGCCCTTAGCGGGGGGCTCCCCGGGGAGCTGTTTTTT
j_call: TRBJ1-4; clone_size: NA; v_call: TRBV7-9; d_call: NA; cdr3_length: 18; cdr3_aa: CASSLAWSGQGPNEKLFF; cdr3_nt: TGTGCCAGCAGCTTAGCTTGGTCGGGACAAGGCCCCAATGAAAAACTGTTTTTT
j_call: TRBJ1-1; clone_size: once; v_call: TRBV3-1/TRBV3-2; d_call: NA; cdr3_length: 16; cdr3_aa: CASSQEAQGSNTEAFF; cdr3_nt: TGTGCCAGCAGCCAAGAGGCGCAGGGCTCGAACACTGAAGCTTTCTTT
j_call: TRBJ1-6; clone_size: few; v_call: TRBV4-1; d_call: TRBD1; cdr3_length: 13; cdr3_aa: CASSPQTTGALHF; cdr3_nt: TGCGCCAGCAGCCCTCAAACAACAGGGGCCCTCCACTTT
j_call: TRBJ2-7; clone_size: NA; v_call: TRBV28; d_call: NA; cdr3_length: 11; cdr3_aa: CASSLQREQYF; cdr3_nt: TGTGCCAGCAGTTTACAGCGGGAGCAGTACTTC
j_call: TRBJ2-3; clone_size: NA; v_call: TRBV11-3; d_call: NA; cdr3_length: 15; cdr3_aa: CATSVGGGPTDTQYF; cdr3_nt: TGTGCCACCAGCGTCGGGGGTGGCCCCACAGATACGCAGTATTTT
j_call: TRBJ1-6; clone_size: once; v_call: TRBV30; d_call: NA; cdr3_length: 16; cdr3_aa: CAWSRGGGRWNSPLHF; cdr3_nt: TGTGCCTGGAGTCGCGGGGGGGGGCGGTGGAATTCACCCCTCCACTTT
j_call: TRBJ2-7; clone_size: NA; v_call: TRBV10-3; d_call: TRBD2; cdr3_length: 15; cdr3_aa: CATSSGGGKDREQYF; cdr3_nt: TGTGCCACGAGTAGCGGCGGGGGAAAGGATAGGGAGCAGTACTTC
j_call: TRBJ1-3; clone_size: NA; v_call: TRBV5-5; d_call: TRBD1; cdr3_length: 16; cdr3_aa: CASSLSDRDSGNTIYF; cdr3_nt: TGTGCCAGCAGCTTGTCGGACAGGGACTCTGGAAACACCATATATTTT
j_call: TRBJ1-6; clone_size: NA; v_call: TRBV27; d_call: TRBD1; cdr3_length: 14; cdr3_aa: CASRTGTGGAPLHF; cdr3_nt: TGTGCCAGCAGAACCGGGACAGGGGGCGCCCCCCTCCACTTT
j_call: TRBJ1-2; clone_size: NA; v_call: TRBV28; d_call: NA; cdr3_length: 15; cdr3_aa: CASSYPLRVNYGYTF; cdr3_nt: TGTGCCAGCAGCTATCCTCTCAGGGTTAACTATGGCTACACCTTC
j_call: TRBJ1-6; clone_size: few; v_call: TRBV10-1; d_call: TRBD1; cdr3_length: 24; cdr3_aa: CASSESIKNRGKTSVRGDNSPLHF; cdr3_nt: TGCGCCAGCAGTGAGTCGATAAAGAACAGGGGGAAGACCTCGGTCCGAGGGGATAATTCACCCCTCCACTTT
j_call: TRBJ1-2; clone_size: NA; v_call: TRBV12-3/TRBV12-4; d_call: TRBD1; cdr3_length: 13; cdr3_aa: CASITRGQGGYTF; cdr3_nt: TGTGCCAGCATTACCAGGGGGCAGGGTGGCTACACCTTC
j_call: TRBJ2-3; clone_size: NA; v_call: TRBV7-9; d_call: NA; cdr3_length: 16; cdr3_aa: CASSLKGLRGTDTQYF; cdr3_nt: TGTGCCAGCAGCTTAAAGGGACTGAGGGGCACAGATACGCAGTATTTT
j_call: TRBJ2-3; clone_size: NA; v_call: TRBV19; d_call: TRBD2; cdr3_length: 17; cdr3_aa: CASKGSGLAGSTDTQYF; cdr3_nt: TGTGCCAGTAAGGGTTCGGGACTAGCGGGATCCACAGATACGCAGTATTTT
j_call: TRBJ2-1; clone_size: NA; v_call: TRBV27; d_call: TRBD1; cdr3_length: 16; cdr3_aa: CASGRDRASSYNEQFF; cdr3_nt: TGTGCCAGCGGCCGCGACAGGGCCAGCTCCTACAATGAGCAGTTCTTC
j_call: TRBJ2-2; clone_size: few; v_call: TRBV7-9; d_call: TRBD1; cdr3_length: 16; cdr3_aa: CASSSGGQGSTGELFF; cdr3_nt: TGTGCCAGCAGCTCAGGGGGACAGGGAAGCACCGGGGAGCTGTTTTTT
j_call: TRBJ2-1; clone_size: NA; v_call: TRBV30; d_call: NA; cdr3_length: 14; cdr3_aa: CAWKRTVTYNEQFF; cdr3_nt: TGTGCCTGGAAACGCACGGTGACCTACAATGAGCAGTTCTTC
j_call: TRBJ2-7; clone_size: NA; v_call: TRBV2; d_call: NA; cdr3_length: 13; cdr3_aa: CASSVYQDYEQYF; cdr3_nt: TGTGCCAGCAGTGTTTATCAGGACTACGAGCAGTACTTC
j_call: TRBJ2-7; clone_size: NA; v_call: TRBV27; d_call: TRBD1; cdr3_length: 14; cdr3_aa: CASSPWTGTYEQYF; cdr3_nt: TGTGCCAGCAGTCCTTGGACAGGCACCTACGAGCAGTACTTC
j_call: TRBJ1-2; clone_size: NA; v_call: TRBV7-2; d_call: NA; cdr3_length: 15; cdr3_aa: CASSLEQGSPYGYTF; cdr3_nt: TGTGCCAGCAGCTTAGAACAGGGCAGTCCTTATGGCTACACCTTC
j_call: TRBJ1-5; clone_size: NA; v_call: TRBV18; d_call: NA; cdr3_length: 16; cdr3_aa: CASSPAGTSVNQPQHF; cdr3_nt: TGTGCCAGCTCACCGGCCGGGACATCAGTTAATCAGCCCCAGCATTTT
j_call: TRBJ1-4; clone_size: NA; v_call: TRBV19; d_call: TRBD1; cdr3_length: 15; cdr3_aa: CASSTRQGTNEKLFF; cdr3_nt: TGTGCCAGTAGTACAAGACAGGGGACTAATGAAAAACTGTTTTTT
j_call: TRBJ1-2; clone_size: NA; v_call: TRBV25-1; d_call: NA; cdr3_length: 12; cdr3_aa: CASTGTAYGYTF; cdr3_nt: TGTGCCAGCACAGGAACAGCCTATGGCTACACCTTC
j_call: TRBJ1-1; clone_size: NA; v_call: TRBV5-1; d_call: NA; cdr3_length: 14; cdr3_aa: CASSLGQGHTEAFF; cdr3_nt: TGCGCCAGCAGCTTGGGGCAGGGGCACACTGAAGCTTTCTTT
j_call: TRBJ2-1; clone_size: NA; v_call: TRBV7-3; d_call: NA; cdr3_length: 16; cdr3_aa: CASSLSPRDSATEQFF; cdr3_nt: TGTGCCAGCAGCTTAAGCCCGCGGGACAGCGCAACAGAGCAGTTCTTC
j_call: TRBJ1-4; clone_size: NA; v_call: TRBV2; d_call: TRBD1; cdr3_length: 13; cdr3_aa: CATALDRGEKLFF; cdr3_nt: TGTGCCACCGCCCTGGACAGGGGGGAAAAACTGTTTTTT
j_call: TRBJ1-6; clone_size: NA; v_call: TRBV9; d_call: TRBD1; cdr3_length: 14; cdr3_aa: CASSGQGSYSPLHF; cdr3_nt: TGTGCCAGCAGCGGACAGGGCAGTTATTCACCCCTCCACTTT
j_call: TRBJ1-2; clone_size: few; v_call: TRBV2; d_call: NA; cdr3_length: 16; cdr3_aa: CASSELRTAPNYGYTF; cdr3_nt: TGTGCCAGCAGTGAACTGAGGACAGCCCCTAACTATGGCTACACCTTC
j_call: TRBJ2-3; clone_size: NA; v_call: TRBV30; d_call: NA; cdr3_length: 13; cdr3_aa: CALGQKVTDTQYF; cdr3_nt: TGTGCCTTGGGGCAGAAAGTCACAGATACGCAGTATTTT
j_call: TRBJ2-2; clone_size: NA; v_call: TRBV10-3; d_call: TRBD2; cdr3_length: 15; cdr3_aa: CAISGLAGVIGELFF; cdr3_nt: TGTGCCATCAGCGGACTAGCGGGAGTTATCGGGGAGCTGTTTTTT
j_call: TRBJ1-3; clone_size: NA; v_call: TRBV18; d_call: NA; cdr3_length: 15; cdr3_aa: CASSPPSRPGNTIYF; cdr3_nt: TGTGCCAGCTCACCACCGAGCAGGCCTGGAAACACCATATATTTT
j_call: TRBJ2-1; clone_size: NA; v_call: TRBV18; d_call: NA; cdr3_length: 16; cdr3_aa: CASSPRSPSSYNEQFF; cdr3_nt: TGTGCCAGCTCACCACGGTCTCCTAGCTCCTACAATGAGCAGTTCTTC
j_call: TRBJ1-2; clone_size: NA; v_call: TRBV10-3; d_call: NA; cdr3_length: 12; cdr3_aa: CAISDLSDGYTF; cdr3_nt: TGTGCCATCAGTGACCTCAGTGATGGCTACACCTTC
j_call: TRBJ2-5; clone_size: NA; v_call: TRBV6-5; d_call: NA; cdr3_length: 14; cdr3_aa: CASSYALHPETQYF; cdr3_nt: TGTGCCAGCAGTTACGCGCTCCATCCCGAGACCCAGTACTTC
j_call: TRBJ2-5; clone_size: NA; v_call: TRBV7-2; d_call: NA; cdr3_length: 13; cdr3_aa: CASSTGRIETQYF; cdr3_nt: TGTGCCAGCAGTACGGGAAGAATTGAGACCCAGTACTTC
j_call: TRBJ2-5; clone_size: few; v_call: TRBV2; d_call: NA; cdr3_length: 13; cdr3_aa: CASSESQRETQYF; cdr3_nt: TGTGCCAGCAGTGAATCCCAGCGGGAGACCCAGTACTTC
j_call: TRBJ2-5; clone_size: NA; v_call: TRBV5-3; d_call: TRBD2; cdr3_length: 17; cdr3_aa: CARSLATPSGPQETQYF; cdr3_nt: TGTGCCAGAAGCTTGGCCACGCCTAGCGGGCCACAAGAGACCCAGTACTTC
j_call: TRBJ1-1; clone_size: NA; v_call: TRBV6-5; d_call: NA; cdr3_length: 15; cdr3_aa: CASSRGGTGNTEAFF; cdr3_nt: TGTGCCAGCAGTCGAGGCGGGACGGGCAACACTGAAGCTTTCTTT
j_call: TRBJ1-2; clone_size: few; v_call: TRBV19; d_call: NA; cdr3_length: 12; cdr3_aa: CASSVGPYGYTF; cdr3_nt: TGTGCCAGTAGTGTGGGCCCGTATGGCTACACCTTC
j_call: TRBJ2-3; clone_size: NA; v_call: TRBV9; d_call: TRBD2; cdr3_length: 16; cdr3_aa: CASSAGLAGVGDTQYF; cdr3_nt: TGTGCCAGCAGCGCGGGACTAGCGGGAGTGGGTGATACGCAGTATTTT
j_call: TRBJ2-5; clone_size: NA; v_call: TRBV10-3; d_call: TRBD2; cdr3_length: 14; cdr3_aa: CAISETSGGETQYF; cdr3_nt: TGTGCCATCAGTGAGACTAGCGGGGGGGAGACCCAGTACTTC
j_call: TRBJ1-3; clone_size: NA; v_call: TRBV19; d_call: NA; cdr3_length: 15; cdr3_aa: CASIPAQASGNTIYF; cdr3_nt: TGTGCCAGTATCCCCGCCCAGGCCTCTGGAAACACCATATATTTT
j_call: TRBJ1-4; clone_size: NA; v_call: TRBV19; d_call: NA; cdr3_length: 14; cdr3_aa: CASSRTATNEKLFF; cdr3_nt: TGTGCCAGTAGTAGGACAGCAACTAATGAAAAACTGTTTTTT
j_call: TRBJ1-6; clone_size: NA; v_call: TRBV10-2; d_call: NA; cdr3_length: 14; cdr3_aa: CASGGKGKNSPLHF; cdr3_nt: TGCGCCAGCGGGGGGAAGGGGAAGAATTCACCCCTCCACTTT
j_call: TRBJ2-1; clone_size: NA; v_call: TRBV15; d_call: NA; cdr3_length: 16; cdr3_aa: CATSRERVVAYNEQFF; cdr3_nt: TGTGCCACCAGCAGAGAGAGGGTGGTAGCCTACAATGAGCAGTTCTTC
j_call: TRBJ2-4; clone_size: NA; v_call: TRBV5-8; d_call: TRBD1; cdr3_length: 12; cdr3_aa: CASSSGQVIQYF; cdr3_nt: TGTGCCAGCAGCTCGGGACAGGTCATTCAGTACTTC